This T cell receptor beta chain originates from a study of shared clonotypes between healthy human individuals. Findings of the study overall: Relative to their counterparts shared across all four donors, non-shared clonotypes exhibited diminished generation probabilities.

There are 13 residues in the CDR3. Per germline, CDR1 MDHEN and CDR2 SYDVKM. V shed 4 bases, J shed 8 bases, and the junction held 4 bases outside the gene matches. Replicate PCRs from sorted subsets contained approximately 200 ng DNA, which is 30,000 to 35,000 T cell genomes. Method: immunoSEQ multiplex PCR; TCRdb's copy keeps in-frame clones and lacks some. The sample has about 100,000 clones; around 68% are singletons. A word on this clone: Its antigen remains unidentified.

This rearrangement joins TRBV28 to TRBJ1-2; 10 nucleotides align to TRBD1. The clonotype originates from a woman younger than 45 in good health. Sequenced material: memory CD8+ T cells sorted from blood. Indicated subset: CD45RO+ cells pooled with CCR7-negative TemRA cells. The CDR3 sequence: CASSYRTGGGYTF. The DNA of the CDR3 is TGTGCCAGCAGTTACCGGACAGGGGGGGGCTACACCTTC.